These 10 T cell receptor beta chains came from one sample sequenced in a study of blood T cell repertoires in COVID-19. The repertoire was sequenced with immunoSEQ multiplex PCR; TCRdb's copy has only in-frame clones and lacks some. This table has over 110,000 clones, about four fifths appearing once. The sample comprised peripheral blood. These receptors originate from a human donor in a cohort sampled during active COVID-19.

The rearrangement links TRBV9 to TRBJ2-7; TRBD1 matches at 10 bases. This CDR3 contains 15 residues. Germline lookup yields CDR1 SGDLS and CDR2 YYNGEE. After removal of 4 bases from V and 2 bases from J, the junction contained 6 bases not matched to a gene. The CDR3 region is CASSSGTGVPYEQYF. CDR3 DNA: TGTGCCAGCAGCTCCGGGACAGGGGTACCCTACGAGCAGTACTTC.

This clone was picked up a small number of times. The sample carries other DNA sequences with the same CDR3. The rearrangement uses TRBV29-1 and TRBJ2-7; 9 bases match TRBD1. This CDR3 is 12 amino acids long. CDR1 is SQVTM, CDR2 ANQGSEA, per germline. V lost 6 bases to trimming and J lost 3 bases; unmatched junction nucleotides: 3. DNA for the CDR3: TGCAGCGTAGGGACAGGGATCTACGAGCAGTACTTC. This codes for CSVGTGIYEQYF.

This clone was seen a single time. The chain uses TRBV4-2 and TRBJ2-2; 11 positions match TRBD1. The junction had 12 bases not matched to a gene; V was cut back by 4 bases and J by 5 bases. The CDR3 has 18 amino acids. Germline lookup yields CDR1 LGHNA and CDR2 YNFKEQ. For the CDR3, the DNA is TGTGCCAGCAGCCGTTCAATTCCGGGACAGGGGGAGACCGGGGAGCTGTTTTTT. Translated, it gives CASSRSIPGQGETGELFF.

This clone was seen just once. J is TRBJ2-5 and V is TRBV15; D gene ambiguous. Germline V gene data show CDR1 as LNHNV and CDR2 as YYDKDF (reference sequence). The CDR3 runs to 14 residues. V was cut by 0 bases and J by 3 bases, with 8 bases left in between. CDR3 region: CATSREGGEETQYF. CDR3 DNA: TGTGCCACCAGCAGAGAAGGCGGTGAAGAGACCCAGTACTTC.

The chain recombines TRBV28 with TRBJ1-5, with unresolved D. This CDR3 contains 14 residues. Trimming left V 3 bases short and J 5 bases short, with 11 bases between. Germline V CDR1 and CDR2: MDHEN, SYDVKM. The CDR3: CASSFPSWHQPQHF. The CDR3 DNA reads TGTGCCAGCAGTTTTCCAAGTTGGCATCAGCCCCAGCATTTT.

The chain recombines TRBV28 with TRBJ2-3; 7 positions match TRBD1. The CDR3 sequence is 15 residues long. CDR1 MDHEN and CDR2 SYDVKM come from the germline V gene. V lost 8 bases, J lost 0 bases, and 8 bases stayed unmatched. CDR3 sequence reads: CASSLTGQSTDTQYF. As DNA, the CDR3 is TGTGCCAGCTCTCTGACGGGACAGAGCACAGATACGCAGTATTTT.

The genes are TRBV9 and TRBJ2-2; 14 nucleotides match TRBD2. V trimming: 1 base; J trimming: 3 bases; junction bases outside the gene matches: 5. This CDR3 has 18 amino acids. CDR1 and CDR2 from the germline V gene are SGDLS and YYNGEE. CDR3 protein: CASSVRLAGGPYTGELFF. Written as DNA, the CDR3 is TGTGCCAGCAGCGTAAGACTAGCGGGAGGGCCCTACACCGGGGAGCTGTTTTTT.

CDR3 coding DNA: TGTGCCAGCAGTGACGGGGACTCAAATCAGCCCCAGCATTTT. As protein: CASSDGDSNQPQHF. The chain is built from TRBV2 and TRBJ1-5, with D perhaps matching TRBD1 (5 bases). This CDR3 has 14 amino acids. V gave up 3 bases and J gave up 4 bases, with 10 bases separating them. The germline V gene encodes CDR1 SNHLY and CDR2 FYNNEI.

The V gene is TRBV5-1, the J gene TRBJ2-1; TRBD2 agrees at 9 bases. Germline CDR1 reads SGHRS; CDR2 reads YFSETQ. V was clipped by 5 bases and J by 5 bases; unmatched bases: 8. CDR3 size: 15 residues. The CDR3 region is CASSPGLALHNEQFF. The CDR3 nucleotides read TGCGCCAGCAGTCCTGGACTAGCGCTTCACAATGAGCAGTTCTTC.

The chain is built from TRBV9 and TRBJ2-5; no definite D call. Trimming removed 3 bases from V and 5 bases from J, with 5 bases in between. Looked up from germline, CDR1 is SGDLS and CDR2 is YYNGEE. This CDR3 spans 11 amino acids. CDR3 sequence reads: CASSDGETQYF. In DNA, the CDR3 is TGTGCCAGCAGCGATGGCGAGACCCAGTACTTC.